The 10 T cell receptor beta chains below all came from one sample that was sequenced in a study of cytomegalovirus exposure and HLA in healthy donors. The PCR used 60 Vbeta and 13 Jbeta primers. This table comes from immunoSEQ multiplex PCR, and its TCRdb copy is limited to in-frame clones, with some not included. The repertoire consists of 200,000 to 250,000 clones, with about 81% occurring once and the leading ten covering around 8%. Material for sequencing was PBMCs. The origin of the receptors is a woman aged 55-75 years in good health and CMV-seropositive.

The V and J genes are TRBV5-4 and TRBJ1-1; no firm D call. The CDR3 consists of 11 residues. V was shortened by 4 bases and J by 5 bases, with 6 bases between the two germline ends. Germline assignment: CDR1 SGHNT and CDR2 YYREEE (reference sequence). This CDR3 is CASSTRTEAFF. For the CDR3, the DNA is TGTGCCAGCAGCACGCGAACTGAAGCTTTCTTT.

This clone was seen only a few times. The chain recombines TRBV28 with TRBJ1-5; tentatively, D is TRBD1 (5 bases). The CDR3 loop spans 13 amino acids. Trimming removed 7 bases at V and 1 base at J, with 8 bases between. Germline CDR1 is MDHEN and CDR2 is SYDVKM. In DNA, the CDR3 is TGTGCCAGCACGCAGGGCAGCAATCAGCCCCAGCATTTT. Translating gives CASTQGSNQPQHF.

This clone was seen just once. This sequence joins TRBV5-5 and TRBJ1-5; tentatively, D is TRBD1 (5 bases). With 0 bases removed from V and 6 bases from J, the gap between germline ends came to 13 bases. This CDR3 has 15 residues. In germline, CDR1 is SGHKS, CDR2 YYEKEE (reference sequence). The CDR3 spells CASSLVWGVGQPQHF. CDR3 DNA: TGTGCCAGCAGCTTGGTGTGGGGGGTGGGTCAGCCCCAGCATTTT.

The chain has TRBV7-2 and TRBJ1-4; TRBD1 matches 11 bases. V trimming: 4 bases; J trimming: 7 bases; junction bases outside the gene matches: 8. Germline V gene sequence: CDR1 SGHTA, CDR2 FQGNSA. The CDR3 has 16 amino acids. CDR3 sequence (DNA): TGTGCCAGCAGCTCCCAAGGGACAGGGGGTTTTGAAAAACTGTTTTTT. Protein: CASSSQGTGGFEKLFF.

The genes are TRBV5-6 and TRBJ1-4; D gene uncertain. The length of the CDR3 is 17 residues. Germline-derived CDR1 and CDR2 are SGHDT and YYEEEE. Trimming cost V 4 bases and J 0 bases, with 16 bases left between them. Here the CDR3 DNA reads TGTGCCAGCAGCGGGGAGATAACACGTGCAACTAATGAAAAACTGTTTTTT. Amino acid sequence: CASSGEITRATNEKLFF.

This chain connects TRBV5-4 to TRBJ2-7, with D possibly matching TRBD1 (6 bases). The V gene lost 5 bases and the J gene lost 1 base, with 10 bases spanning the gap. This CDR3 spans 13 amino acids. Per the germline V gene, CDR1 is SGHNT and CDR2 is YYREEE (reference sequence). The CDR3 nucleotides are TGTGCCAGCAGTTATACAGGGTCCTACGAGCAGTACTTC. Translation gives CASSYTGSYEQYF.

This chain connects TRBV10-3 to TRBJ1-4; 9 nucleotides align to TRBD1. The CDR3 contains 15 residues. V dropped 4 bases and J dropped 4; count of bases not matched to a gene: 4. The germline CDR1 and CDR2 sequences are ENHRY and SYGVKD. CDR3 in amino acids: CAISAGQGINEKLFF. In DNA, the CDR3 is TGTGCCATCAGTGCAGGACAGGGGATTAATGAAAAACTGTTTTTT.

The chain uses TRBV27 and TRBJ1-6; TRBD1 matches at 8 bases. There are 16 residues in the CDR3. V shed 5 bases and J 7 bases; nucleotides not matched to a gene: 10. Germline values: CDR1 MNHEY, CDR2 SMNVEV (reference sequence). The CDR3 loop reads CASSPQGAVMNSPLHF. In nucleotides, the CDR3 is TGTGCCAGCAGTCCCCAGGGGGCAGTCATGAATTCACCCCTCCACTTT.

The chain employs TRBV5-1 and TRBJ2-5, with 12 bases identical to TRBD2. V lost 0 bases, J lost 6 bases, and 9 bases stayed unmatched. Germline values: CDR1 SGHRS, CDR2 YFSETQ. CDR3 length equals 17 residues. This chain's CDR3 is CASSLDLTSGRLKTQYF. CDR3 nucleotide sequence: TGCGCCAGCAGCTTGGATCTGACTAGCGGGAGATTAAAGACCCAGTACTTC.

The gene calls are TRBV9 and TRBJ1-6; maybe TRBD1 (5 bases). Germline V gene sequence: CDR1 SGDLS, CDR2 YYNGEE. This CDR3 spans 15 amino acids. The V and J ends lost 0 bases and 8 bases respectively, with 12 bases between them. The CDR3 loop is CASSVEGGGDSPLHF. CDR3 DNA sequence: TGTGCCAGCAGCGTAGAGGGTGGGGGGGATTCACCCCTCCACTTT.